This T cell receptor (beta chain) is drawn from a study of blood T cell repertoires in COVID-19. Data came from immunoSEQ multiplex PCR; TCRdb stores just in-frame clones and leaves some out. Among roughly 120,000 clones listed, approximately 87% were seen once. The source of this sequence is a woman aged 60-75 years with acute or convalescent COVID-19. Sequences were obtained from peripheral blood.

CDR3 nucleotides: TGTGCCAGCAGTCCCGGATTACCCGGGGAGACCCAGTACTTC. Translating it yields CASSPGLPGETQYF. V is TRBV27 and J is TRBJ2-5, with no clear D. The V gene's germline CDR1 is MNHEY and CDR2 SMNVEV (reference sequence). CDR3 length equals 14 residues. V gave up 5 bases and J gave up 5 bases, with 15 bases separating them.